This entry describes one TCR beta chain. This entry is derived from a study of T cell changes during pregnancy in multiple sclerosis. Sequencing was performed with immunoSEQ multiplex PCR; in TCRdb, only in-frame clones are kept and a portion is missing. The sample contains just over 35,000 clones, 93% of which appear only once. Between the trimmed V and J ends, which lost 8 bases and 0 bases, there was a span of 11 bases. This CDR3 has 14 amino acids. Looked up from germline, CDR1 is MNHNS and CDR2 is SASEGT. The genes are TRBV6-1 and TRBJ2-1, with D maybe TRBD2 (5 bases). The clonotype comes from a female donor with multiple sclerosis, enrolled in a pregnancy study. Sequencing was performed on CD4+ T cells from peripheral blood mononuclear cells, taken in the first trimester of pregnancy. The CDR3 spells CASERTASYNEQFF. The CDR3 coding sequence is TGTGCCAGCGAGCGGACTGCCTCCTACAATGAGCAGTTCTTC.